These T cell receptor beta chains were read from a single sample in a study of CD8+CD57+ T cells in acquired aplastic anemia. TCRdb ran MiXCR on the reads and lists one entry per CDR3 protein. The sample contains about 250,000 distinct CDR3 sequences, 45% to 50% of which appear only once. Sequencing was performed on sorted CD4+, CD8+, or CD8+CD57+ T cells (not recorded which) from PBMCs. The receptors derive from a human donor with aplastic anemia. Each CDR3 is given with its conserved first and last residue. Each record gives: D gene, J gene, clone size, V gene, CDR3 length, CDR3 protein, CDR3 DNA. D genes are given only for firm matches. Clone size is shown for a subset of rows, as once, few, many or a class of expanded clone.

d_call: -; j_call: TRBJ1-5; clone_size: few; v_call: TRBV28; cdr3_length: 13; cdr3_aa: CASNRALDQPQHF; cdr3_nt: TGTGCCAGCAACAGGGCTTTGGATCAGCCCCAGCATTTT
d_call: -; j_call: TRBJ2-1; clone_size: -; v_call: TRBV7-2; cdr3_length: 15; cdr3_aa: CASSSRLGGVDEQFF; cdr3_nt: TGTGCCAGCAGCTCTCGACTAGGTGGGGTGGATGAGCAGTTCTTC
d_call: -; j_call: TRBJ2-5; clone_size: -; v_call: TRBV25-1; cdr3_length: 15; cdr3_aa: CASSESRHNRETQYF; cdr3_nt: TGTGCCAGCAGTGAATCACGACACAACAGAGAGACCCAGTACTTC
d_call: TRBD2; j_call: TRBJ2-1; clone_size: once; v_call: TRBV15; cdr3_length: 18; cdr3_aa: CATSRDRASGSSYNEQFF; cdr3_nt: TGTGCCACCAGCAGAGATAGGGCTAGCGGGAGCTCCTACAATGAGCAGTTCTTC
d_call: -; j_call: TRBJ1-2; clone_size: -; v_call: TRBV19; cdr3_length: 14; cdr3_aa: CASSPRDINYGYTF; cdr3_nt: TGTGCCAGTAGTCCCCGGGACATTAACTATGGCTACACCTTC
d_call: -; j_call: TRBJ2-7; clone_size: many; v_call: TRBV4-3; cdr3_length: 16; cdr3_aa: CASSQERQATSYEQYF; cdr3_nt: TGCGCCAGCAGCCAAGAGAGACAGGCTACCTCCTACGAGCAGTACTTC
d_call: TRBD1; j_call: TRBJ2-5; clone_size: many; v_call: TRBV7-8; cdr3_length: 14; cdr3_aa: CASSVTGGGETQYF; cdr3_nt: TGTGCCAGCAGCGTGACAGGGGGCGGGGAGACCCAGTACTTC
d_call: -; j_call: TRBJ1-1; clone_size: many; v_call: TRBV5-4; cdr3_length: 14; cdr3_aa: CASSYGAPNTEAFF; cdr3_nt: TGTGCCAGCAGCTACGGGGCTCCGAACACTGAAGCTTTCTTT
d_call: -; j_call: TRBJ1-1; clone_size: -; v_call: TRBV27; cdr3_length: 15; cdr3_aa: CASSLRRQLNTEAFF; cdr3_nt: TGTGCCAGCAGTTTAAGACGCCAGCTTAACACTGAAGCTTTCTTT
d_call: -; j_call: TRBJ2-5; clone_size: -; v_call: TRBV5-1; cdr3_length: 13; cdr3_aa: CASSVTSETTQYF; cdr3_nt: TGTGCCAGCAGCGTAACGTCTGAAACGACCCAGTACTTC
d_call: TRBD1; j_call: TRBJ1-4; clone_size: -; v_call: TRBV9; cdr3_length: 14; cdr3_aa: CASSDGTGGEKLFF; cdr3_nt: TGTGCCAGCAGCGATGGGACAGGGGGTGAAAAACTGTTTTTT
d_call: TRBD2; j_call: TRBJ2-5; clone_size: -; v_call: TRBV7-9; cdr3_length: 14; cdr3_aa: CVSSSSGGEETQYF; cdr3_nt: TGTGTCAGCAGCTCCTCTGGGGGGGAAGAGACCCAGTACTTC
d_call: -; j_call: TRBJ2-1; clone_size: few; v_call: TRBV27; cdr3_length: 13; cdr3_aa: CASSLNGKREQFF; cdr3_nt: TGTGCCAGCAGTTTAAACGGGAAACGTGAGCAGTTCTTC
d_call: -; j_call: TRBJ1-2; clone_size: -; v_call: TRBV4-2; cdr3_length: 14; cdr3_aa: CASSRTEGNYGYTF; cdr3_nt: TGTGCCAGCAGTCGGACGGAGGGCAACTATGGCTACACCTTC
d_call: -; j_call: TRBJ1-2; clone_size: -; v_call: TRBV10-3; cdr3_length: 14; cdr3_aa: CAISESGGVYGYTF; cdr3_nt: TGTGCCATCAGTGAGTCGGGAGGGGTCTATGGCTACACCTTC
d_call: -; j_call: TRBJ2-7; clone_size: -; v_call: TRBV7-9; cdr3_length: 12; cdr3_aa: CASSLALAEQYF; cdr3_nt: TGTGCCAGCAGCTTAGCCCTTGCCGAGCAGTACTTC
d_call: TRBD2; j_call: TRBJ2-7; clone_size: many; v_call: TRBV2; cdr3_length: 12; cdr3_aa: CASWEGGGERYF; cdr3_nt: TGTGCCAGCTGGGAGGGAGGCGGCGAGCGGTACTTC
d_call: TRBD1; j_call: TRBJ2-7; clone_size: many; v_call: TRBV7-2; cdr3_length: 15; cdr3_aa: CASSLVEQGAYEQYF; cdr3_nt: TGTGCCAGCAGCTTAGTCGAGCAGGGGGCTTACGAGCAGTACTTC
d_call: TRBD2; j_call: TRBJ2-5; clone_size: -; v_call: TRBV7-9; cdr3_length: 14; cdr3_aa: CASRDGGAEETQYF; cdr3_nt: TGTGCCAGCAGAGACGGGGGGGCAGAAGAGACCCAGTACTTC
d_call: -; j_call: TRBJ1-2; clone_size: many; v_call: TRBV6-6; cdr3_length: 16; cdr3_aa: CASIEPSGISQGGYTF; cdr3_nt: TGTGCCAGCATCGAGCCCTCCGGGATCTCCCAGGGAGGCTACACCTTC